This T cell receptor beta chain was observed in a study of shared clonotypes between healthy human individuals. Notes on the study in general: The study found lower generation probabilities in non-shared clonotypes than in those shared by all four donors.

Of note for this clone: Its cognate antigen is unknown.

CD45RO-negative, CCR7-positively selected cells formed the naive CD8 fraction, excluding terminally differentiated effector memory CD45RA+ cells. The CDR3 spans 17 residues. V dropped 6 bases and J dropped 0; count of bases not matched to a gene: 13. Germline V gene lookup returns CDR1 SQVTM and CDR2 ANQGSEA. Assay used: immunoSEQ multiplex PCR; TCRdb lists only in-frame clones, some missing. The table has about 2.2 million clones, 93% seen once. The chain is built from TRBV29-1 and TRBJ1-2; 10 bases map to TRBD1. Sequenced sample: naive CD8+ T cells from PBMCs. The TCR sequence derives from a man aged 18 to 30 in good health. Some clones in this sample may be carry-over from other donors' samples. The CDR3 sequence: CSVAGTGAPLSNYGYTF. In nucleotides, the CDR3 is TGCAGCGTAGCCGGGACAGGGGCGCCCCTCTCTAACTATGGCTACACCTTC. The variable domain in full, completed from reference TRBV29-1 and TRBJ1-2, reads SAVISQKPSRDICQRGTSLTIQCQVDSQVTMMFWYRQQPGQSLTLIATANQGSEATYESGFVIDKFPISRPNLTFSTLTVSNMSPEDSSIYLCSVAGTGAPLSNYGYTFGSGTRLTVV.